This entry features one T cell receptor (beta chain) sequence. Its matching antigen is unknown. Only one base separates this from a far larger clonotype, so it likely reflects a read error. The time point is: persistent/refractory GD, antithyroid drugs over 5 years with positive TRAb. PBMCs provided the RNA from which the TCR library was made. These data are taken from a study of regulatory T cells in long-lasting Graves disease. About the research overall: Persistent cases were those of Graves' disease that involved over 5 years of antithyroid drugs with positive TSH receptor antibodies.

Building of the TCR beta libraries involved iRepertoire HTBI primers and Arm-PCR of CDR3 regions. TCRdb processed the multiplex PCR reads anew with MiXCR; each CDR3 protein has one entry. This sample has about 460,000 distinct CDR3 sequences; approximately 23% occur once, and the top ten carry around 14%. Findings of the study overall: New patients shared around 1,000 public clonotypes, and persistent patients shared more, with under 3,000. Persistent Graves' patients had lower TCR diversity than newly diagnosed ones.

This clonotype originated in a female donor with Graves disease. The sample was peripheral blood mononuclear cells (PBMCs), taken when the disease was refractory, from a patient treated with antithyroid drugs.

The CDR3 DNA is TGTGCCAGCCTGGGGGTTGGTGAGACCCGGTACTTC. Its protein product is CASLGVGETRYF. The chain recombines TRBV28 with TRBJ2-1; D assignment may be TRBD1 or TRBD2 (5 bases each). The CDR3 has 12 residues. Germline V gene lookup returns CDR1 MDHEN and CDR2 SYDVKM. The variable domain in full, completed from reference TRBV28 and TRBJ2-1, reads DVKVTQSSRYLVKRTGEKVFLECVQDMDHENMFWYRQDPGLGLRLIYFSYDVKMKEKGDIPEGYSVSREKKERFSLILESASTNQTSMYLCASLGVGETRYFGPGTRLTVL.